Ten or more counts support the clone carrying this TCR beta chain. Its antigen is not identified. MiXCR was run by TCRdb on the 5' RACE reads, yielding one entry per CDR3 protein. Of about 59,000 distinct CDR3 sequences detected, around 24% appear once; the ten largest clones hold around 4.5%. The sample originates from a study of neurological immune-mediated disorders. Broader study findings: The highest TCR clonal expansion occurred in HTLV-1-associated myelopathy; multiple sclerosis fell below healthy controls.

Unmatched junction bases numbered 11, after V lost 9 bases and J lost 8 bases. CDR1 is MNHEY and CDR2 is SMNVEV in the germline V gene (reference sequence). CDR3 length: 14 amino acids. Described time point: technical triplicate 2. The chain carries TRBV27 and TRBJ1-4; 8 nucleotides align to TRBD1. Source material: PBMCs. The receptor was derived from a man aged 55 to 70 with HTLV-1-associated myelopathy (HAM/TSP). CDR3 loop: CASHPTGGNEKLFF. The DNA for the CDR3 is TGTGCCAGTCATCCCACAGGGGGAAACGAAAAACTGTTTTTT. The entire variable domain, with the rest obtained from reference TRBV27 and TRBJ1-4, is as follows: EAQVTQNPRYLITVTGKKLTVTCSQNMNHEYMSWYRQDPGLGLRQIYYSMNVEVTDKGDVPEGYKVSRKEKRNFPLILESPSPNQTSLYFCASHPTGGNEKLFFGSGTQLSVL.